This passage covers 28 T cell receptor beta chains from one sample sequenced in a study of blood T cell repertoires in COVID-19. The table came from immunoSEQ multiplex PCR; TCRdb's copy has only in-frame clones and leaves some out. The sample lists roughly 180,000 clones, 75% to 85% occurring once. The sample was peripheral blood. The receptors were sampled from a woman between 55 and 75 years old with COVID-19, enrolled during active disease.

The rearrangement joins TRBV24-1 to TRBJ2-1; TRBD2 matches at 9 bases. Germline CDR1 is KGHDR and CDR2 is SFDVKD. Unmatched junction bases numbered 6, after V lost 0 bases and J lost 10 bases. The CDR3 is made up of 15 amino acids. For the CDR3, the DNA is TGTGCCACCAGTGATTTGGGGATAGCGGGAGACGAGCAGTTCTTC. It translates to CATSDLGIAGDEQFF.

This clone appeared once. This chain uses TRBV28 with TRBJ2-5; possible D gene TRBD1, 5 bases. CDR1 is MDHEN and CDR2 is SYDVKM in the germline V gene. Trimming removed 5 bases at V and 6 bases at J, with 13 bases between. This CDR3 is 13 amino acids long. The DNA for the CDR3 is TGTGCCAGCAGTGCGACAGCGTTGAAGACCCAGTACTTC. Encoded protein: CASSATALKTQYF.

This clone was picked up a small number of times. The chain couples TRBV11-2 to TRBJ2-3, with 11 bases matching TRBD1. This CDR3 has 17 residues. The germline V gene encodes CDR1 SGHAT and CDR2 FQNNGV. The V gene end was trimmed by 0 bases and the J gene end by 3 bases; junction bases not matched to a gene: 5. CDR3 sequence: CASSLDGGTGGTDTQYF. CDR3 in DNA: TGTGCCAGCAGCTTAGATGGGGGGACAGGGGGAACAGATACGCAGTATTTT.

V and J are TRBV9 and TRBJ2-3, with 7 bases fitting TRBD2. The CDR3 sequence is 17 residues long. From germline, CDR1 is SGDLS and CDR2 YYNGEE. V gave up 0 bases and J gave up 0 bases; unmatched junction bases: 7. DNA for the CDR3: TGTGCCAGCAGCGTAGGAGGGACTACCTCTAGCACAGATACGCAGTATTTT. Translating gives CASSVGGTTSSTDTQYF.

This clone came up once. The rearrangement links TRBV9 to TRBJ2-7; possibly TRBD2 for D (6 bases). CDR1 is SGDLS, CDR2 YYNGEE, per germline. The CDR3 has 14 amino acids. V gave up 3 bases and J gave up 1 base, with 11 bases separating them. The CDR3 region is CASSAEGLSYEQYF. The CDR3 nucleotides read TGTGCCAGCAGCGCGGAGGGACTGTCCTACGAGCAGTACTTC.

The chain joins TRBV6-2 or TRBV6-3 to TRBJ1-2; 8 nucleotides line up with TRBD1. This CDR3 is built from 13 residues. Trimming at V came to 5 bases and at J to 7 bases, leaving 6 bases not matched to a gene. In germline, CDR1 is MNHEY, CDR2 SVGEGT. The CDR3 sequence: CASSPQGAFGYTF. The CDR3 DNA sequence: TGTGCCAGCAGTCCCCAGGGGGCTTTTGGCTACACCTTC.

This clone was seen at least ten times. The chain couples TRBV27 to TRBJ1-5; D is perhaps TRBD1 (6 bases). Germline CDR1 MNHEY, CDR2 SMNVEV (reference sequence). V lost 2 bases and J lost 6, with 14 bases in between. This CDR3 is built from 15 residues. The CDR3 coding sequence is TGTGCCAGCAGTTTAACGGGGGGCGCGGCTCAGCCCCAGCATTTT. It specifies CASSLTGGAAQPQHF.

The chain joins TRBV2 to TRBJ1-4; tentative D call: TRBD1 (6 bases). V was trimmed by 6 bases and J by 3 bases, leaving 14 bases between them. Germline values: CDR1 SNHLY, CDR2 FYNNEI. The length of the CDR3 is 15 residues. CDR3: CASSGNRVANEKLFF. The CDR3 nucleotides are TGTGCCAGCAGCGGTAACAGGGTAGCTAATGAAAAACTGTTTTTT. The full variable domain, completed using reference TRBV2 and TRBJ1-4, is EPEVTQTPSHQVTQMGQEVILRCVPISNHLYFYWYRQILGQKVEFLVSFYNNEISEKSEIFDDQFSVERPDGSNFTLKIRSTKLEDSAMYFCASSGNRVANEKLFFGSGTQLSVL.

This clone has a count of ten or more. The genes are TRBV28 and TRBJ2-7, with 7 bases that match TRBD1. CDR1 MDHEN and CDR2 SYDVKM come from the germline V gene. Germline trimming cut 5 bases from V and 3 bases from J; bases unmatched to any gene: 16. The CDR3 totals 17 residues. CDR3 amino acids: CASSPRYFRQGNYEQYV. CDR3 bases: TGTGCCAGCAGTCCCCGATATTTCCGACAGGGTAACTACGAGCAGTACGTC.

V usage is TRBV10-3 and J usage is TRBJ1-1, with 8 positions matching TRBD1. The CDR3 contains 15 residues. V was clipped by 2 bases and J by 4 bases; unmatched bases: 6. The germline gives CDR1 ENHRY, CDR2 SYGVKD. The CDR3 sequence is CAISETPGTGTEAFF. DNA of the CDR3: TGTGCCATCAGTGAGACCCCCGGGACAGGCACTGAAGCTTTCTTT.

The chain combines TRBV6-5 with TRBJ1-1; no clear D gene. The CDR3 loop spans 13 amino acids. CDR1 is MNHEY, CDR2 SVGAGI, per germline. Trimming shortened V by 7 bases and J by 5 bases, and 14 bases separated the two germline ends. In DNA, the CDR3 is TGTGCCAGCAACCGGGGTGAGAGTACTGAAGCTTTCTTT. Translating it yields CASNRGESTEAFF.

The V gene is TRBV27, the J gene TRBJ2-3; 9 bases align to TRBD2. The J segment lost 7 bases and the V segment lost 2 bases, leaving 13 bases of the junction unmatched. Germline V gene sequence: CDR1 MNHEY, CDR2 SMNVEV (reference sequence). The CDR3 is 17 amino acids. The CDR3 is CASSLVPLAGSPNTQYF. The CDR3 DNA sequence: TGTGCCAGCAGTTTAGTCCCCCTAGCGGGGTCTCCGAATACGCAGTATTTT.

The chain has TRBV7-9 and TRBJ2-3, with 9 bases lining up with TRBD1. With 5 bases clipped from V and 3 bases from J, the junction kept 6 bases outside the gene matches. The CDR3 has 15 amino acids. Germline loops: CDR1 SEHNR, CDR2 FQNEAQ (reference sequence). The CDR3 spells CASSVTGTGTDTQYF. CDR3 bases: TGTGCCAGCAGCGTAACCGGGACAGGGACAGATACGCAGTATTTT.

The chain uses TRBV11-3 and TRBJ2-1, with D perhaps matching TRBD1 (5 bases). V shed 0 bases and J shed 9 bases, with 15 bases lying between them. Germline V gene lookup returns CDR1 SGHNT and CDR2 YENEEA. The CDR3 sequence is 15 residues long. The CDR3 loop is CASSLDTVRQGEQFF. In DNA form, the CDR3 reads TGTGCCAGCAGCTTAGATACGGTGCGTCAGGGTGAGCAGTTCTTC.

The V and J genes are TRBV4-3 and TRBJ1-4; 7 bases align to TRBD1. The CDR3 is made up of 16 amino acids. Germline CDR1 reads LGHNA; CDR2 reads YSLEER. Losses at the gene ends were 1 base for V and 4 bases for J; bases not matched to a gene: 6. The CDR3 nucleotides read TGCGCCAGCAGCCAAGGATGGGGACAGTTTAATGAAAAACTGTTTTTT. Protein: CASSQGWGQFNEKLFF.

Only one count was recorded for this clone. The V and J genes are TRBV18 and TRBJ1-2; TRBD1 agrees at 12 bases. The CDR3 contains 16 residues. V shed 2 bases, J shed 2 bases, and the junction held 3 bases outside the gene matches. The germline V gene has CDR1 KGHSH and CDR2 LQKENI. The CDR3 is CASSPGTGGNNYGYTF. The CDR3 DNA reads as TGTGCCAGCTCACCAGGGACAGGGGGCAACAACTATGGCTACACCTTC.

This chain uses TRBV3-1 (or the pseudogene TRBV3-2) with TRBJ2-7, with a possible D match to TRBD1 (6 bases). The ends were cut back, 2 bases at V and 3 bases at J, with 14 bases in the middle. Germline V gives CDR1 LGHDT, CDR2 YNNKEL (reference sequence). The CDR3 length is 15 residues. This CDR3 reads CASSQWLGAGYEQYF. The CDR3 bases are TGTGCCAGCAGCCAATGGCTGGGGGCGGGCTACGAGCAGTACTTC.

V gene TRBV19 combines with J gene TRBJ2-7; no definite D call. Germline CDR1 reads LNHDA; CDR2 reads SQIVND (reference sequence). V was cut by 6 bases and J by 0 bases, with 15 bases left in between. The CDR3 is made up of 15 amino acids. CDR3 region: CASSSPRSPSYEQYF. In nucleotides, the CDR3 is TGTGCCAGTAGCAGCCCGAGGTCACCCTCCTACGAGCAGTACTTC.

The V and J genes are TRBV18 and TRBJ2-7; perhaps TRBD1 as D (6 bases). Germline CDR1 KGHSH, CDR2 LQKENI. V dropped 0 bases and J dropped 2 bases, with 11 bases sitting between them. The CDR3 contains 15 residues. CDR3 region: CASSPPAGDTYEQYV. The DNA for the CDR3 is TGTGCCAGCTCACCACCCGCAGGGGACACCTACGAGCAGTACGTC.

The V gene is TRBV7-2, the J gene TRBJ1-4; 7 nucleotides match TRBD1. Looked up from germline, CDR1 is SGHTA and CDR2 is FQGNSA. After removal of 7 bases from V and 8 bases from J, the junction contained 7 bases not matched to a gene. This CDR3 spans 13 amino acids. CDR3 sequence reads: CASTPGGQEKLFF. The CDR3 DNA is TGTGCCAGCACCCCAGGGGGACAGGAAAAACTGTTTTTT.

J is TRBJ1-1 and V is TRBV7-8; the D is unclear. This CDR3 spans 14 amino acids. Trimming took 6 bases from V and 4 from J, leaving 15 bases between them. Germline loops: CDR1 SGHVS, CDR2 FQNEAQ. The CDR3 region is CASSPQLPPTEAFF. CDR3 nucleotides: TGTGCCAGCAGTCCACAGTTGCCCCCCACTGAAGCTTTCTTT.

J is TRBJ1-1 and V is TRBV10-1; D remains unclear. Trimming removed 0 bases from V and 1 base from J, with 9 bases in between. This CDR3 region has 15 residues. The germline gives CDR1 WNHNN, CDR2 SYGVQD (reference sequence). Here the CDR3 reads CASSESWAGNTEAFF. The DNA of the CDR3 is TGCGCCAGCAGTGAGTCTTGGGCAGGGAACACTGAAGCTTTCTTT.

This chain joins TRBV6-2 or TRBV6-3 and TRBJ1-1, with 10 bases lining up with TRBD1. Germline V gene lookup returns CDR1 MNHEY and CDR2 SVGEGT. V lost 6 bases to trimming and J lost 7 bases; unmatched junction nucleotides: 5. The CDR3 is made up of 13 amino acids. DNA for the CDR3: TGTGCCAGCAGCCTAAGGACAGGGGGTGAAGCTTTCTTT. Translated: CASSLRTGGEAFF.

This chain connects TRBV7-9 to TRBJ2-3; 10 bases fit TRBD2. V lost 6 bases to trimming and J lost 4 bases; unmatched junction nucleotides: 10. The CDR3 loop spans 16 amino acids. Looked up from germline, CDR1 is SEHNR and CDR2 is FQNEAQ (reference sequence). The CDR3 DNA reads TGTGCCAGCAGTCGCGGACTAGCGGTCACTTCAGATACGCAGTATTTT. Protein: CASSRGLAVTSDTQYF.

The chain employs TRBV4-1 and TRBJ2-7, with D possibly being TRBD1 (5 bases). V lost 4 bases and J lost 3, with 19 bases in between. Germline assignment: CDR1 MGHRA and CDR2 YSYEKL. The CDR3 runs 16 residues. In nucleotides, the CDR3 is TGCGCCAGCAGCCCTTCGTCGGAAGGGGAAGGCTACGAGCAGTACGTC. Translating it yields CASSPSSEGEGYEQYV.

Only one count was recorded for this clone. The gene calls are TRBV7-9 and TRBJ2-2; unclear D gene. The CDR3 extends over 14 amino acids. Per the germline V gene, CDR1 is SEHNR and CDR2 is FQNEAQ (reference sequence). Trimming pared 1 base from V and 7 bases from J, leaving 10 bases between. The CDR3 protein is CASSLDSYGGELFF. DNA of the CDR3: TGTGCCAGCAGCTTAGACTCCTACGGCGGGGAGCTGTTTTTT.

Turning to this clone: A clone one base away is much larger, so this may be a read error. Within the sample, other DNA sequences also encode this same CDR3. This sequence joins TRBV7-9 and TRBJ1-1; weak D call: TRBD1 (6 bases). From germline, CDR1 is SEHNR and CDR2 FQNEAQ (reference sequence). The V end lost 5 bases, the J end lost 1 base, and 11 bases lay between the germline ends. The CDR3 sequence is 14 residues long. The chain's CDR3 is CASSPGQGNTEAFF. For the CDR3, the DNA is TGTGCCAGCAGCCCGGGACAAGGGAACACTGAAGCTTTCTTT.

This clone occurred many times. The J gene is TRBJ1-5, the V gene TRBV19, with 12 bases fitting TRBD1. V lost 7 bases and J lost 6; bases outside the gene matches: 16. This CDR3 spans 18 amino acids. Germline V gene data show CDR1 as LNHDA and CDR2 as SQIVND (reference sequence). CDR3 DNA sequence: TGTGCCAGTACCCACCACGCCGGGACAGGGGGCTTCAGTCAGCCCCAGCATTTT. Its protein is CASTHHAGTGGFSQPQHF.